The T cell receptor beta chain described here comes from a study of CD8 T cells in Susac syndrome. Findings and limits, study-wide: Only a relatively small number of individuals were included in the TCR sequencing and HLA analysis.

Sequencing of TCR beta was performed on blood CD8+ and CD4+ T cells. Controls were healthy donors (matched for age and sex). As to this clonotype: Its specificity is not known.

Germline values: CDR1 MNHEY, CDR2 SVGAGI. The CDR3 totals 13 residues. The junction had 7 bases not matched to a gene; V was cut back by 6 bases and J by 6 bases. RNA totalling roughly 0.45 to 1 ug underwent reverse transcription with random hexamers. It was immunoSEQ multiplex PCR that amplified TCR beta CDR3 across 54 Vbeta and 13 Jbeta. TCRdb fed the immunoSEQ multiplex PCR reads into MiXCR, producing one record per CDR3 protein. The table has about 160,000 distinct CDR3 sequences, roughly nine tenths seen once. Sequencing was done on a sample of CD4+ T cells from PBMCs. The chain uses TRBV6-5 and TRBJ2-5; 7 positions match TRBD1. The sequence was obtained from a human donor in good health. CDR3 bases: TGTGCCAGCAGATCCACAGGGGTACAGACCCAGTACTTC. This translates into CASRSTGVQTQYF.